Shown below are 17 T cell receptor beta chains from a single sample sequenced in a study of T cells after yellow fever vaccination. TCRdb reanalysed the 5' RACE reads using MiXCR and keeps one entry per CDR3 protein. The table lists roughly 340,000 distinct CDR3 sequences, around 3.9% of them singletons, with roughly 24% in the top ten. The source was PBMCs, collected 5 days after the yellow fever booster vaccination. These receptors all come from a man younger than 35 who received the YFV17D yellow fever vaccine.

Only a few counts were recorded for this clonotype. The rearrangement joins TRBV12-3 or TRBV12-4 to TRBJ2-5; 7 bases are shared with TRBD2. The CDR3 length is 13 residues. Germline trimming cut 7 bases from V and 5 bases from J; bases unmatched to any gene: 7. Here the CDR3 reads CASTFGRGETQYF. CDR3 nucleotide sequence: TGTGCCAGCACCTTCGGGCGGGGGGAGACCCAGTACTTC.

This clonotype has only a few counts. This chain uses TRBV7-2 with TRBJ2-7; tentative D call: TRBD2 (5 bases). The ends were cut back, 1 base at V and 3 bases at J, with 7 bases in the middle. The V gene's germline CDR1 is SGHTA and CDR2 FQGNSA. The CDR3 totals 13 residues. The CDR3 sequence is CASSLGSVYEQYF. DNA for the CDR3: TGTGCCAGCAGCTTAGGTAGCGTCTACGAGCAGTACTTC.

The chain couples TRBV29-1 to TRBJ2-5, with D tentatively TRBD1 (5 bases). V was trimmed by 0 bases and J by 3 bases, leaving 17 bases between them. Germline loops: CDR1 SQVTM, CDR2 ANQGSEA. The CDR3 covers 16 residues. The CDR3 DNA reads as TGCAGCGTTGAAGATCTTGGGTGGCAGGGAAAAGAGACCCAGTACTTC. Encoded protein: CSVEDLGWQGKETQYF.

This clonotype was seen a handful of times. The chain employs TRBV7-3 and TRBJ1-1; TRBD1 is a possible D gene (6 bases). The CDR3 runs to 14 residues. The V gene lost 8 bases and the J gene lost 1 base, with 14 bases spanning the gap. From germline, CDR1 is SGHTA and CDR2 FQGTGA. Written as DNA, the CDR3 is TGTGCCAGCGCCGAGGGGGGGTCGAACACTGAAGCTTTCTTT. This translates into CASAEGGSNTEAFF.

For the CDR3, the DNA is TGTGCCAGCAGTTACTCGTCGCACCGACACTCCTACGAGCAGTACTTC. This codes for CASSYSSHRHSYEQYF. The V call is TRBV6-5, the J call TRBJ2-7; D is undetermined. Trimming cost V 0 bases and J 0 bases, with 12 bases left between them. The CDR3 has 16 residues. Germline V lookup: CDR1 MNHEY, CDR2 SVGAGI.

This clonotype was counted at least ten times. The V gene is TRBV4-2, the J gene TRBJ1-2; no clear D. The V and J ends lost 0 bases and 8 bases respectively, with 4 bases between them. The germline CDR1 and CDR2 sequences are LGHNA and YNFKEQ. CDR3 length: 11 residues. This CDR3 reads CASSQEGGYTF. Written as DNA, the CDR3 is TGTGCCAGCAGCCAAGAGGGGGGCTACACCTTC.

This chain connects TRBV12-3 or TRBV12-4 to TRBJ1-6; D is unresolved. V was pared by 5 bases and J by 8 bases, with 16 bases between. The CDR3 contains 15 residues. The DNA for the CDR3 is TGTGCCAGCAGTAAGGGCCAGACCCCCGATTCACCCCTCCACTTT. It encodes CASSKGQTPDSPLHF.

This clonotype has a handful of counts. The rearrangement links TRBV7-9 to TRBJ2-5, with TRBD2 matching over 11 bases. CDR3 length equals 16 residues. CDR1 SEHNR and CDR2 FQNEAQ come from the germline V gene (reference sequence). With V trimmed by 5 bases and J by 1 base, 6 bases remained unmatched. Here the CDR3 reads CASSPTTSGVQETQYF. The DNA for the CDR3 is TGTGCCAGCAGCCCTACGACTAGCGGGGTCCAAGAGACCCAGTACTTC.

This clonotype appeared many times. The rearrangement links TRBV15 to TRBJ1-1; no reliable D call. Trimming removed 0 bases from V and 3 bases from J, with 8 bases in between. Germline-derived CDR1 and CDR2 are LNHNV and YYDKDF (reference sequence). This CDR3 comprises 14 residues. The CDR3 loop is CATSRDRGDTEAFF. As DNA, the CDR3 is TGTGCCACCAGCAGAGATCGCGGGGACACTGAAGCTTTCTTT.

The chain uses TRBV7-2 and TRBJ1-2; a possible D gene is TRBD1 (6 bases). Per germline, CDR1 SGHTA and CDR2 FQGNSA. CDR3 length: 15 residues. Trimming removed 3 bases from V and 7 bases from J, with 18 bases in between. The CDR3 coding sequence is TGTGCCAGCAGCTTTTATATGGCAGGGGAACGTGGCTACACCTTC. This gives the protein CASSFYMAGERGYTF. The complete variable domain, with remaining parts taken from reference TRBV7-2 and TRBJ1-2, reads GAGVSQSPSNKVTEKGKDVELRCDPISGHTALYWYRQSLGQGLEFLIYFQGNSAPDKSGLPSDRFSAERTGGSVSTLTIQRTQQEDSAVYLCASSFYMAGERGYTFGSGTRLTVV.

This clonotype was found a few times. J is TRBJ1-3 and V is TRBV5-5; D unclear. Germline V gene data show CDR1 as SGHKS and CDR2 as YYEKEE (reference sequence). CDR3 length: 11 amino acids. V lost 0 bases and J lost 15, with 10 bases in between. CDR3 loop: CASSLGPGPYF. Written as DNA, the CDR3 is TGTGCCAGCAGCTTGGGCCCGGGTCCATATTTT.

The gene calls are TRBV6-1 and TRBJ2-5; D not resolved. Deletions cut 8 bases from V and 2 bases from J, with 12 bases between. The CDR3 sequence is 13 residues long. Germline CDR1 and CDR2: MNHNS and SASEGT. The DNA for the CDR3 is TGTGCCAGCTTTCGGTCCACACAAGAGACCCAGTACTTC. Translated, it gives CASFRSTQETQYF.

V is TRBV20-1 and J is TRBJ2-2; unclear D gene. Germline V gene data show CDR1 as DFQATT and CDR2 as SNEGSKA (reference sequence). The germline V and J ends were trimmed by 0 bases and 7 bases, with 12 bases remaining between them. This CDR3 contains 14 residues. Here the CDR3 DNA reads TGCAGTGCTAGAGATGCACAGACCAACGGGGAGCTGTTTTTT. As protein: CSARDAQTNGELFF.

This clonotype was recorded a few times. This chain connects TRBV5-6 to TRBJ1-5, with D possibly being TRBD1 (5 bases). V was cut by 2 bases and J by 3 bases, with 21 bases left in between. The germline V gene has CDR1 SGHDT and CDR2 YYEEEE. The CDR3 is 18 residues long. In nucleotides, the CDR3 is TGTGCCAGCAGCTTTGGGGGGGTGGTAGGGTCACTCAATCAGCCCCAGCATTTT. This encodes CASSFGGVVGSLNQPQHF.

This clonotype was picked up many times. The genes are TRBV7-6 and TRBJ2-3; a weak D match, TRBD2 (5 bases). Germline V gene data show CDR1 as SGHVS and CDR2 as FNYEAQ. The CDR3 is 13 residues long. The ends were cut back, 0 bases at V and 5 bases at J, with 6 bases in the middle. The CDR3: CASSLASGDTQYF. DNA of the CDR3: TGTGCCAGCAGCTTAGCGAGCGGAGATACGCAGTATTTT.

This clonotype was recorded many times. The CDR3 here is CASGSPTPGTHDEQFF. The DNA for the CDR3 is TGTGCTAGTGGTTCCCCGACACCGGGGACCCACGATGAGCAGTTCTTC. The chain employs TRBV12-5 and TRBJ2-1; D may be TRBD1 or TRBD2 (5 bases each). CDR1 is LGHNT and CDR2 is FRNRAP in the germline V gene. The CDR3 has 16 amino acids. Trimming removed 4 bases at V and 8 bases at J, with 21 bases between.

V and J are TRBV21-1 and TRBJ1-1; the table's D gene call, TRBD1, was not cross checked with the DNA. TRBV21-1 has pseudogene status. The CDR3 has 11 amino acids. The chain's CDR3 is CASRQDTEAFF. The CDR3 DNA reads as TGTGCCAGCAGACAGGACACTGAAGCTTTCTTT.